These T cell receptor beta chains were read from a single sample in a study of pediatric ulcerative colitis. TCRdb's copy holds only in-frame clones and misses some; the assay was immunoSEQ multiplex PCR. The sample comprises 55,000 to 70,000 clones, around 86% of which are singletons, and about 1.5% rests with the top ten. Material for sequencing was blood. These receptor sequences come from a boy between 10 and 17 years old who was a control in a study of pediatric ulcerative colitis. CDR3s include the opening cysteine and the closing phenylalanine or tryptophan. The D gene is left open where the match is weak. Where a row states a size, it is once, few, many or the class of an expanded clone; other rows omit it.

d_gene,v_gene,j_gene,abundance,CDR3aa,CDR3nt
TRBD2,TRBV30,TRBJ2-3,.,CAWSSGGVTDTQYF,TGTGCCTGGAGTAGCGGGGGTGTCACAGATACGCAGTATTTT
.,TRBV29-1,TRBJ2-3,.,CSVQDRGSTDTQYF,TGCAGCGTCCAGGACAGAGGGTCCACAGATACGCAGTATTTT
.,TRBV18,TRBJ2-3,.,CASSPKGISTDTQYF,TGTGCCAGCTCACCTAAGGGTATTAGCACAGATACGCAGTATTTT
TRBD1,TRBV7-2,TRBJ2-2,.,CASSSLSGQANTGELFF,TGTGCCAGCAGCTCTCTCAGTGGACAGGCAAACACCGGGGAGCTGTTTTTT
.,TRBV29-1,TRBJ2-2,.,CSVGNERAGELFF,TGCAGCGTTGGGAATGAGAGGGCAGGGGAGCTGTTTTTT
TRBD2,TRBV7-2,TRBJ2-5,once,CASSTRTGGAETQYF,TGTGCCAGCAGCACGAGGACGGGGGGGGCGGAGACCCAGTACTTC
.,TRBV7-3,TRBJ2-1,once,CASSFGPNNEQFF,TGTGCCAGCAGCTTTGGGCCTAACAATGAGCAGTTCTTC
.,TRBV19,TRBJ1-2,.,CASTTRQSNHYGYTF,TGTGCCAGTACCACCCGACAGTCTAATCACTATGGCTACACCTTC
TRBD2,TRBV28,TRBJ2-3,.,CASSLGLAGETDTQYF,TGTGCCAGCAGCCTGGGGCTGGCGGGAGAAACAGATACGCAGTATTTT
.,TRBV28,TRBJ1-5,few,CASSFPQGMNQPQHF,TGTGCCAGCAGTTTTCCACAGGGAATGAATCAGCCCCAGCATTTT
.,TRBV18,TRBJ1-4,once,CASSPAYLQGVNEKLFF,TGTGCCAGCTCACCTGCGTATCTACAGGGCGTAAATGAAAAACTGTTTTTT
.,TRBV6-5,TRBJ1-1,.,CASSYGTEAFF,TGTGCCAGCAGTTATGGCACTGAAGCTTTCTTT
TRBD2,TRBV7-2,TRBJ2-3,.,CASSLVPSGGGTDTQYF,TGTGCCAGCAGCTTAGTCCCTAGCGGGGGGGGCACAGATACGCAGTATTTT
.,TRBV10-1,TRBJ2-7,.,CASSESCRSIRCEQYF,TGCGCCAGCAGTGAGTCGTGCAGGTCAATCCGCTGCGAGCAGTACTTC
.,TRBV16,TRBJ1-6,medium-sized,CASSHDNNNSPLHF,TGTGCCAGCAGCCATGACAACAATAATTCACCCCTCCACTTT
.,TRBV2,TRBJ1-3,.,CASSSGHGSSGNTIYF,TGTGCCAGCAGCTCGGGACACGGAAGCTCTGGAAACACCATATATTTT
.,TRBV9,TRBJ2-7,once,CASNDDKGGSGYEQYF,TGTGCCAGCAACGACGACAAGGGGGGTTCCGGCTACGAGCAGTACTTC
TRBD1,TRBV7-7,TRBJ2-3,.,CASSPDQYRGGPTDTQYF,TGTGCCAGCAGCCCAGACCAATACAGGGGCGGCCCCACAGATACGCAGTATTTT
.,TRBV5-1,TRBJ2-1,.,CASSLTTGSNEQFF,TGCGCCAGCAGCCTCACGACCGGGAGCAATGAGCAGTTCTTC
.,TRBV19,TRBJ1-2,.,CASSLPWMGEGNGYTF,TGTGCCAGTAGTTTACCCTGGATGGGGGAGGGGAATGGCTACACCTTC